This T cell receptor (beta chain) was identified during a study of shared clonotypes between healthy human individuals. Overall study: Three plates each covered CD4 naive and memory; CD8 naive two, CD8 memory one. Findings and caveats of the study: A small donor pool kept down the genetic and exposure-history diversity that was represented. Sequencing depth was a factor that was expected to affect clonotype sharing among donors. Sorted-subset sequencing was shown by rarefaction to be incomplete despite large depth.

On this clone: What it binds is unknown.

Clones were read by immunoSEQ multiplex PCR, and TCRdb kept only the in-frame ones, dropping some. The sample contains about 2.1 million clones, just over 90% of which appear only once. The naive CD8 fraction comprised CD45RO-negative cells positively selected for CCR7 and excluded terminally differentiated effector memory CD45RA+ cells. Germline CDR1 reads MNHEY; CDR2 reads SMNVEV (reference sequence). The CDR3 totals 12 residues. The germline V and J ends were trimmed by 8 bases and 10 bases, with 17 bases remaining between them. The sequenced sample was naive CD8+ T cells from PBMCs. This receptor was taken from a man aged 18 to 29 in good health. Some clones in this sample may be carry-over from other donors' samples. V usage is TRBV27 and J usage is TRBJ2-5; D is perhaps TRBD1 (5 bases). CDR3 loop: CASSDRPGVQYF. For the CDR3, the DNA is TGTGCCAGCTCCGACAGACCAGGTGTCCAGTACTTC.